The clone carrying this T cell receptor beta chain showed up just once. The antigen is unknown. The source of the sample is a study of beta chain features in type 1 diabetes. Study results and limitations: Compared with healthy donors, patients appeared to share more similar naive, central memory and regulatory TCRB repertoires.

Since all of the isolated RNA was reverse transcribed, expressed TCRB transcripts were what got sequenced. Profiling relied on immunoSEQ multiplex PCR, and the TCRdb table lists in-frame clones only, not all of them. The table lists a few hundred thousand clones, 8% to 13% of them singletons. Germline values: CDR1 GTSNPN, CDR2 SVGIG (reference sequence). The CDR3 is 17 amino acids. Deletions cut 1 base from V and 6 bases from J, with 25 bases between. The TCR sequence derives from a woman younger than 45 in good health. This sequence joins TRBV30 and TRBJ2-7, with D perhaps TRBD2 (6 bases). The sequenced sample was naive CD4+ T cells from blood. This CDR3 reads CAWSGGLSGGTFLEQYF. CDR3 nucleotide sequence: TGTGCCTGGAGTGGGGGACTGAGTGGCGGGACTTTCCTCGAGCAGTACTTC.